The source of this TCR beta chain is a study of blood T cell repertoires in COVID-19 (dated by TCRdb to the early 2020s). Study-wide context: Collaborator samples came from the United States, Italy and Spain and covered acute and convalescent phases of COVID-19. The material from the prospective study consisted of cDNA or gDNA derived from T cells, B-cell-depleted T cells, or PBMCs. The dataset comprised deeply sampled blood TCRbeta repertoires from subjects exposed to, actively infected with, or recovered from COVID-19. A freely available public database, intended as a resource for researchers studying the immune response to SARS-CoV-2, is where the repertoires were released. The samples were drawn from two sources: the first 160 participants of the ongoing ImmuneRACE study, and 1,000 to 1,500 subjects contributed by 6 global collaborators. Nearly every sample came with metadata listing a de-identified subject ID, COVID-19 status, age in years and sex. HLA class I and class II types, where available, came from metadata supplied by the sample provider rather than from assay-based typing.

One collaborating source in Seattle enrolled patients during active infection and followed them longitudinally through the course of disease. Collaborating institutions collected whole blood in K2EDTA tubes following their own protocols. For TCRbeta analysis, collaborators shipped samples as frozen whole blood, isolated PBMCs, or DNA extracted from either of those sample types. TCRbeta CDR3 regions were amplified from genomic DNA by means of the immunoSEQ Assay, a bias-controlled multiplex PCR. The authors' pipeline ran thus. The number of nucleated cells in each sample was estimated by amplification of reference gene primers within the assay. To quantify the absolute abundance of each unique TCRbeta CDR3 rearrangement, sequence reads were collapsed and filtered. For each sample, productive Simpson clonality was calculated as the square root of Simpson's diversity index over productive rearrangements. TCRdb obtained this table from immuneACCESS and retained in-frame rearrangements with V and J assigned. These tables miss some clones; where compared with another copy, unresolved V genes account for less than half of the shortfall, and the remainder is unexplained. V, J and clone size are taken as reported in that table, and D and trimming were inferred from the DNA itself. The sample profile shows about 300,000 clones; approximately 89% of them were found once. In total, the top ten clones hold approximately 1.8% of the sample.

Including the terminal cysteine and phenylalanine, the CDR3 comprises 13 residues. Only the CDR3 region is kept as DNA, spanning 39 bases read in frame from base 1. The germline V gene (reference sequence) gives CDR1 as LNHDA and CDR2 as SQIVND. Trimming takes 6 bases from V and 5 bases from J, and the germline ends sit 11 bases apart. Broad study findings and their caveats: The amount of clinical and demographic metadata varied by source and participant and was provided uncurated.

Comments on this clone: Its target antigen remains unknown. No much larger clone is present one base from it, and per-base qualities are unavailable.

Material for sequencing was peripheral blood. Rearrangement joined TRBV19 to TRBJ1-5, with an unclear D gene assignment. This TCR derives from a woman between 25 and 40 years old with COVID-19, enrolled during active disease. The bases read TGTGCCAGTAGCGGAGAACGGGATCAGCCCCAGCATTTT. It translates to CASSGERDQPQHF.